The 26 T cell receptor beta chains in this list originate from one sample, sequenced in a study of blood T cell repertoires in COVID-19. TCRdb keeps only in-frame clones here, not all; method: immunoSEQ multiplex PCR. The sample records fewer than 85,000 clones, around 70% being singletons. The specimen was peripheral blood. The receptors come from a man in his fifties or sixties with acute or convalescent COVID-19.

This clone was counted a few times. The chain employs TRBV5-6 and TRBJ2-7; 8 bases align to TRBD2. Germline loops: CDR1 SGHDT, CDR2 YYEEEE. The CDR3 covers 16 residues. The V segment lost 3 bases and the J segment 0 bases; nucleotides outside the gene matches: 8. The CDR3 protein is CASSSGLREVSYEQYF. CDR3 nucleotide sequence: TGTGCCAGCAGCTCGGGGTTGCGGGAGGTCTCCTACGAGCAGTACTTC.

J is TRBJ2-7 and V is TRBV6-1; the D is unclear. V was trimmed by 0 bases and J by 6 bases, leaving 9 bases between them. CDR1 and CDR2 (germline): MNHNS, SASEGT. The CDR3 sequence is 13 residues long. CDR3 in DNA: TGTGCCAGCAGTGAAGCTAGCTCGACCGAGCAGTACTTC. It is translated as CASSEASSTEQYF.

J is TRBJ1-2 and V is TRBV28; D gene ambiguous. Trimming took 3 bases from V and 8 from J, leaving 16 bases between them. Per the germline V gene, CDR1 is MDHEN and CDR2 is SYDVKM. The CDR3 is made up of 14 amino acids. This CDR3 is CASSFDLAGRGYTF. The CDR3 DNA reads TGTGCCAGCAGTTTTGATCTTGCAGGAAGAGGCTACACCTTC.

The chain couples TRBV15 to TRBJ1-2; D is perhaps TRBD1 (5 bases). Germline V gene data show CDR1 as LNHNV and CDR2 as YYDKDF (reference sequence). This CDR3 spans 15 amino acids. V lost 0 bases and J 4 bases, leaving 12 bases between the germline ends. CDR3 in amino acids: CATSRDPGQGYGYTF. DNA of the CDR3: TGTGCCACCAGCAGAGACCCAGGGCAAGGCTATGGCTACACCTTC.

V is TRBV4-1 and J is TRBJ2-7; the match to TRBD2 covers 12 bases. CDR1 is MGHRA, CDR2 YSYEKL, per germline. This CDR3 comprises 18 residues. V lost 0 bases to trimming and J lost 5 bases; unmatched junction nucleotides: 11. This CDR3 reads CASSQDSSGRAFENEQYF. Here the CDR3 DNA reads TGCGCCAGCAGCCAAGATTCTAGCGGGAGGGCCTTTGAGAACGAGCAGTACTTC.

The chain combines TRBV29-1 with TRBJ2-2; D gene uncertain. The ends were cut back, 3 bases at V and 9 bases at J, with 11 bases in the middle. CDR1 is SQVTM and CDR2 is ANQGSEA in the germline V gene. The CDR3 totals 12 residues. Here the CDR3 DNA reads TGCAGCGTTGATGTACTACTGAGGGAGCTGTTTTTT. Protein sequence: CSVDVLLRELFF.

J is TRBJ1-3 and V is TRBV4-1; TRBD1 agrees at 7 bases. Germline-derived CDR1 and CDR2 are MGHRA and YSYEKL. The CDR3 spans 15 residues. The V segment lost 2 bases and the J segment 7 bases; nucleotides outside the gene matches: 8. CDR3 nucleotide sequence: TGCGCCAGCAGCCAACGACAGGGTTTGGAGAACACCATATATTTT. Protein: CASSQRQGLENTIYF.

This clone was seen only a few times. The chain joins TRBV19 to TRBJ2-1; 7 nucleotides line up with TRBD2. Germline assignment: CDR1 LNHDA and CDR2 SQIVND (reference sequence). The CDR3 loop spans 15 amino acids. Trimming removed 3 bases from V and 2 bases from J; junction bases left unmatched: 4. The CDR3 DNA sequence: TGTGCCAGTAGTATCCCGCTAGCGGCCTACAATGAGCAGTTCTTC. As protein: CASSIPLAAYNEQFF.

The V gene is TRBV9, the J gene TRBJ2-7; the match to TRBD1 covers 11 bases. Germline assignment: CDR1 SGDLS and CDR2 YYNGEE. The ends lost 3 bases at V and 3 bases at J; junction bases unmatched: 5. The CDR3 consists of 15 residues. The CDR3 sequence: CASSEGQGAVYEQYF. Written as DNA, the CDR3 is TGTGCCAGCAGCGAAGGACAGGGGGCCGTCTACGAGCAGTACTTC.

This sequence joins TRBV28 and TRBJ1-5; tentatively, D is TRBD1 (6 bases). CDR3 size: 14 residues. CDR1 and CDR2 (germline): MDHEN, SYDVKM. V lost 7 bases, J lost 5 bases, and 15 bases lay in between. CDR3 in DNA: TGTGCCAGCACCCCAGGGGCGCAAGATCAGCCCCAGCATTTT. Encoded protein: CASTPGAQDQPQHF.

This clone occurred a few times. The genes are TRBV7-9 and TRBJ1-1; D uncertain. Germline CDR1 reads SEHNR; CDR2 reads FQNEAQ (reference sequence). V gave up 5 bases and J gave up 8 bases, with 12 bases separating them. The CDR3 has 12 amino acids. CDR3 DNA: TGTGCCAGCAGCCCCACCGCAGAAGAAGCTTTCTTT. Translating gives CASSPTAEEAFF.

This chain connects TRBV9 to TRBJ1-1, with 7 bases fitting TRBD1. The germline V gene encodes CDR1 SGDLS and CDR2 YYNGEE. The CDR3 runs 18 residues. Trimming removed 0 bases from V and 5 bases from J; junction bases left unmatched: 16. CDR3 nucleotide sequence: TGTGCCAGCAGCGTAGGAGTCGGCTTTGCAGGGGGGAAGACTGAAGCTTTCTTT. It codes for CASSVGVGFAGGKTEAFF. The full variable domain, rest sourced from reference TRBV9 and TRBJ1-1, is DSGVTQTPKHLITATGQRVTLRCSPRSGDLSVYWYQQSLDQGLQFLIQYYNGEERAKGNILERFSAQQFPDLHSELNLSSLELGDSALYFCASSVGVGFAGGKTEAFFGQGTRLTVV.

V is TRBV6-5 and J is TRBJ1-1; D is perhaps TRBD1 (6 bases). Germline V gives CDR1 MNHEY, CDR2 SVGAGI. The CDR3 is 12 amino acids. Trimming took off 6 bases at V and 8 bases at J, with 13 bases between the two ends. As DNA, the CDR3 is TGTGCCAGCAGGATCGGACAGTGGGAAGCTTTCTTT. Translation gives CASRIGQWEAFF.

V and J are TRBV6-6 and TRBJ2-2; maybe TRBD2 (6 bases). This CDR3 contains 16 residues. Trimming removed 2 bases at V and 5 bases at J, with 15 bases between. Germline CDR1 is MNHNY and CDR2 is SVGAGI (reference sequence). CDR3 DNA: TGTGCCAGCAGTTACGGCGGGACCCTCCGGACCGGGGAGCTGTTTTTT. Translation: CASSYGGTLRTGELFF.

This clone has a handful of counts. V gene TRBV5-1 combines with J gene TRBJ2-1; maybe TRBD2 (5 bases). Germline-derived CDR1 and CDR2 are SGHRS and YFSETQ. Trimming removed 4 bases from V and 0 bases from J, with 17 bases in between. The CDR3 extends over 17 amino acids. CDR3 protein: CASSISTGLRSYNEQFF. As DNA, the CDR3 is TGCGCCAGCAGCATCTCCACGGGGTTGCGCTCCTACAATGAGCAGTTCTTC.

This sequence joins TRBV2 and TRBJ2-7, with 8 nucleotides matching TRBD1. Germline V gene lookup returns CDR1 SNHLY and CDR2 FYNNEI. The CDR3 length is 14 residues. The ends lost 4 bases at V and 3 bases at J; junction bases unmatched: 5. The CDR3 DNA sequence: TGTGCCAGCAGTGTCGGACAGGGTAACTACGAGCAGTACTTC. As protein: CASSVGQGNYEQYF.

This sequence joins TRBV5-1 and TRBJ2-4, with TRBD2 as a possible D gene (5 bases). The CDR3 is 13 amino acids. Germline CDR1 and CDR2: SGHRS and YFSETQ. Between the trimmed V and J ends, which lost 1 base and 8 bases, there was a span of 10 bases. The CDR3 loop reads CASSLFLGDIQYF. Here the CDR3 DNA reads TGCGCCAGCAGCTTGTTCCTCGGGGACATTCAGTACTTC.

This clone was counted a single time. The genes are TRBV10-1 and TRBJ2-1; TRBD2 aligns across 13 bases. V lost 3 bases to trimming and J lost 7 bases; unmatched junction nucleotides: 9. The CDR3 runs 17 residues. Germline V lookup: CDR1 WNHNN, CDR2 SYGVQD (reference sequence). The CDR3 sequence: CASSDPKTSGGRNEQFF. The DNA for the CDR3 is TGCGCCAGCAGTGACCCAAAGACTAGCGGGGGGCGGAATGAGCAGTTCTTC.

This chain joins TRBV5-4 and TRBJ2-2; 14 positions agree with TRBD2. J lost 5 bases, V lost 6 bases, and 6 bases had no gene match. Germline V gives CDR1 SGHNT, CDR2 YYREEE (reference sequence). The CDR3 length is 16 residues. In DNA form, the CDR3 reads TGTGCCAGCACGACTAGCGGGGGGGCCCGGACCGGGGAGCTGTTTTTT. The encoded protein is CASTTSGGARTGELFF.

This clone was counted a single time. The J gene is TRBJ2-7, the V gene TRBV28; TRBD1 aligns across 8 bases. Germline CDR1 MDHEN, CDR2 SYDVKM. With 5 bases clipped from V and 3 bases from J, the junction kept 3 bases outside the gene matches. The CDR3 has 13 residues. CDR3 loop: CASSVTGGYEQYF. CDR3 nucleotide sequence: TGTGCCAGCAGTGTAACAGGGGGCTACGAGCAGTACTTC.

Only one count was recorded for this clone. V usage is TRBV3-1 (or the pseudogene TRBV3-2) and J usage is TRBJ2-1, with TRBD2 matching 7 bases. Germline CDR1 and CDR2: LGHDT and YNNKEL (reference sequence). The CDR3 is 14 residues long. Losses at the gene ends were 4 bases for V and 3 bases for J; bases not matched to a gene: 3. The CDR3 DNA follows: TGTGCCAGCAGCCTAGCGGGCCTCTACAATGAGCAGTTCTTC. Translation: CASSLAGLYNEQFF.

The V and J genes are TRBV11-3 and TRBJ2-5; D not certain. The CDR3 contains 13 residues. Germline-derived CDR1 and CDR2 are SGHNT and YENEEA. V lost 3 bases and J lost 5, with 10 bases in between. DNA of the CDR3: TGTGCCAGCAGCTTTCTGGTCGGGGAGACCCAGTACTTC. This gives the protein CASSFLVGETQYF.

This clone was detected a few times. The V and J genes are TRBV6-5 and TRBJ2-3; 7 bases map to TRBD1. The germline V gene has CDR1 MNHEY and CDR2 SVGAGI. V lost 2 bases and J lost 1; bases outside the gene matches: 3. This CDR3 contains 15 residues. This CDR3 is CASSYVGQGTDTQYF. CDR3 coding DNA: TGTGCCAGCAGTTACGTCGGACAGGGCACAGATACGCAGTATTTT.

The rearrangement links TRBV14 to TRBJ2-5; unclear D gene. The CDR3 consists of 14 residues. Trimming pared 2 bases from V and 1 base from J, leaving 8 bases between. Germline CDR1 SGHDN, CDR2 FVKESK. As DNA, the CDR3 is TGTGCCAGCAGCCAAAGTTACACCCAAGAGACCCAGTACTTC. Its translation is CASSQSYTQETQYF.

The chain carries TRBV15 and TRBJ2-1; tentatively, D is TRBD1 (5 bases). The CDR3 is 17 amino acids. The V gene's germline CDR1 is LNHNV and CDR2 YYDKDF (reference sequence). Trimming took 3 bases from V and 9 from J, leaving 24 bases between them. CDR3 loop: CATSSALGPIGGGEQFF. For the CDR3, the DNA is TGTGCCACCAGCAGCGCTTTGGGGCCGATAGGCGGTGGTGAGCAGTTCTTC. The whole variable domain, filled in from reference TRBV15 and TRBJ2-1, reads DAMVIQNPRYQVTQFGKPVTLSCSQTLNHNVMYWYQQKSSQAPKLLFHYYDKDFNNEADTPDNFQSRRPNTSFCFLDIRSPGLGDTAMYLCATSSALGPIGGGEQFFGPGTRLTVL.

The table lists this clone with a few counts. The chain employs TRBV19 and TRBJ1-5; the D gene is possibly TRBD1 (6 bases). From germline, CDR1 is LNHDA and CDR2 SQIVND (reference sequence). V dropped 5 bases and J dropped 3 bases, with 11 bases sitting between them. The length of the CDR3 is 14 residues. The CDR3 region is CASSPDRYNQPQHF. The DNA of the CDR3 is TGTGCCAGTAGTCCCGACAGGTACAATCAGCCCCAGCATTTT.